A selection of T cell receptor beta chains follows, all from one sample in a study of T-cell reconstitution after alpha-beta-depleted transplantation in children. MiXCR, run by TCRdb on the PCR reads, gives a single entry per CDR3 protein. The table includes about 120,000 distinct CDR3 sequences, under 13% detected once. The input for sequencing was PBMCs from the stem cell graft donor, taken from the stem cell graft. Receptor source: a human donor who donated a stem cell graft to a child with acute lymphoblastic leukemia. The CDR3 runs from the conserved cysteine through the conserved F or W. Each record gives: CDR3 length, D gene, J gene, V gene, CDR3 protein. The D gene is left open where the match is weak.

>18|NA|TRBJ2-7|TRBV11-2
CASRQEVSAGMSSYEQYF
>15|NA|TRBJ2-7|TRBV9
CASSVDGRTSYEQYF
>15|NA|TRBJ1-1|TRBV5-1
CASTLGSGGNTEAFF
>14|NA|TRBJ2-7|TRBV12-3/TRBV12-4
CASSPQKGVYEQYF
>15|NA|TRBJ1-2|TRBV12-3/TRBV12-4
CASSSRRGANYGYTF
>16|NA|TRBJ2-7|TRBV5-6
CASSFRGLGSSYEQYF
>15|NA|TRBJ1-6|TRBV20-1
CSAREQGQRNSPLHF
>14|TRBD2|TRBJ2-7|TRBV27
CASSLVSGSYEQYF
>15|NA|TRBJ2-7|TRBV5-1
CASSLGRIISYEQYF
>16|NA|TRBJ1-5|TRBV20-1
CSAGLGLTNSNQPQHF
>14|NA|TRBJ2-3|TRBV11-2
CASSLSRGTDTQYF
>16|TRBD1|TRBJ1-5|TRBV7-6
CASSLGQGFSNQPQHF
>15|NA|TRBJ2-1|TRBV4-3
CASSQQYYSYNEQFF
>15|NA|TRBJ2-7|TRBV6-2/TRBV6-3
CASSSGRPVSYEQYF
>14|NA|TRBJ2-5|TRBV5-1
CASSSGTSFWTQYF
>14|TRBD1|TRBJ2-7|TRBV20-1
CSGTSPDRDYEQYF
>16|NA|TRBJ1-2|TRBV6-1
CASSTQLGGVNYGYTF
>17|NA|TRBJ2-1|TRBV7-6
CASSPGPGRAAFNEQFF
>13|NA|TRBJ1-2|TRBV3-1
CASSNRDTERHTF
>14|TRBD1|TRBJ1-6|TRBV5-5
CASSRDRGNSPLHF